Below, 31 T cell receptor beta chains from the same sample are listed, as sequenced in a study of neurological immune-mediated disorders. MiXCR, applied by TCRdb to the 5' RACE reads, yields one record per CDR3 protein. The data contain 55,000 to 65,000 distinct CDR3 sequences, over 9.5% of them singletons. The sequencing sample was made of PBMCs. These TCRs come from a woman aged 55-69 years with HTLV-1-associated myelopathy (HAM/TSP).

The table lists this clonotype with many counts. The CDR3 nucleotides are TGTGCCAGCAGCCCACGCGCAGGGATTGGCTACACCTTC. It specifies CASSPRAGIGYTF. V and J are TRBV3-1 and TRBJ1-2, with D possibly matching TRBD1 (5 bases). CDR1 LGHDT and CDR2 YNNKEL come from the germline V gene (reference sequence). V was cut by 4 bases and J by 7 bases, with 13 bases left in between. The CDR3 covers 13 residues. The whole variable domain, remainder taken from reference TRBV3-1 and TRBJ1-2, is DTAVSQTPKYLVTQMGNDKSIKCEQNLGHDTMYWYKQDSKKFLKIMFSYNNKELIINETVPNRFSPKSPDKAHLNLHINSLELGDSAVYFCASSPRAGIGYTFGSGTRLTVV.

This clonotype came up a few times. The genes are TRBV5-1 and TRBJ2-7; a weak D match, TRBD1 (6 bases). Trimming shortened V by 2 bases and J by 3 bases, and 9 bases separated the two germline ends. The length of the CDR3 is 13 residues. The germline gives CDR1 SGHRS, CDR2 YFSETQ. The CDR3 sequence is CASSFGGGYEQYF. Here the CDR3 DNA reads TGCGCCAGCAGCTTTGGGGGCGGCTACGAGCAGTACTTC.

This clonotype has ten or more counts. This chain uses TRBV7-9 with TRBJ1-4, with a possible D match to TRBD1 (5 bases). The CDR3 extends over 14 amino acids. V was shortened by 8 bases and J by 7 bases, with 17 bases between the two germline ends. The germline V gene encodes CDR1 SEHNR and CDR2 FQNEAQ (reference sequence). The CDR3, as DNA: TGTGCCAGCTCAGGGAAGATGTATGGTGAAAAACTGTTTTTT. Translating gives CASSGKMYGEKLFF.

This clonotype was counted at least ten times. The chain recombines TRBV2 with TRBJ1-6; a possible D gene is TRBD1 (5 bases). In germline, CDR1 is SNHLY, CDR2 FYNNEI. The ends were cut back, 2 bases at V and 14 bases at J, with 13 bases in the middle. This CDR3 has 13 amino acids. The CDR3 region is CASSEQDLGALHF. In DNA form, the CDR3 reads TGTGCCAGCAGTGAACAGGACTTAGGGGCCCTCCACTTT.

This clonotype was observed at least ten times. The chain uses TRBV25-1 and TRBJ1-1; possibly TRBD1 for D (5 bases). This CDR3 comprises 14 residues. V was shortened by 7 bases and J by 5 bases, with 17 bases between the two germline ends. CDR1 is MGHDK, CDR2 SYGVNS, per germline. The CDR3 DNA sequence: TGTGCCAGCACCCGGTCGGGGGTAGTGACTGAAGCTTTCTTT. Its translation: CASTRSGVVTEAFF.

This clonotype has at least ten counts. The chain combines TRBV5-1 with TRBJ2-5; TRBD1 agrees at 10 bases. Per germline, CDR1 SGHRS and CDR2 YFSETQ. The junction had 12 bases not matched to a gene; V was cut back by 7 bases and J by 3 bases. The CDR3 is made up of 16 amino acids. The CDR3 loop reads CASGATIGQGEETQYF. The CDR3 nucleotides read TGCGCCAGCGGAGCGACGATTGGACAGGGGGAAGAGACCCAGTACTTC.

In its sample, this clonotype was seen many times. The genes are TRBV5-1 and TRBJ2-1; TRBD1 or TRBD2 may be the D gene (5 bases each). The CDR3 consists of 15 residues. Trimming took 4 bases from V and 7 from J, leaving 18 bases between them. Looked up from germline, CDR1 is SGHRS and CDR2 is YFSETQ. The CDR3 sequence is CASSVPGPPRNEQFF. The CDR3 DNA reads TGCGCCAGCAGCGTTCCGGGACCGCCCAGGAATGAGCAGTTCTTC.

In this sample, this clonotype turned up many times. The chain is built from TRBV12-3 or TRBV12-4 and TRBJ1-2; 8 bases fit TRBD1. This CDR3 is built from 15 residues. V gave up 6 bases and J gave up 8 bases; unmatched junction bases: 14. For the CDR3, the DNA is TGTGCCAGCAGCAAAACAGGGGGAGAGATTGCAGGCTACACCTTC. This translates into CASSKTGGEIAGYTF.

This clonotype has ten or more counts. The chain uses TRBV15 and TRBJ2-2, with D uncertain. The germline CDR1 and CDR2 sequences are LNHNV and YYDKDF (reference sequence). The CDR3 runs 17 residues. Trimming took off 0 bases at V and 0 bases at J, with 11 bases between the two ends. CDR3 loop: CATSRDLNGPNTGELFF. DNA of the CDR3: TGTGCCACCAGCAGAGATCTAAACGGACCGAACACCGGGGAGCTGTTTTTT.

This clonotype has ten or more counts. The chain uses TRBV20-1 and TRBJ1-1, with 8 bases lining up with TRBD1. This CDR3 contains 16 residues. J lost 1 base, V lost 0 bases, and 7 bases had no gene match. CDR1 and CDR2 (germline): DFQATT, SNEGSKA (reference sequence). The CDR3: CSARDSRTGQNTEAFF. The CDR3 DNA sequence: TGCAGTGCTAGAGACTCTCGGACAGGGCAGAACACTGAAGCTTTCTTT.

This clonotype was recorded many times. This chain links TRBV7-2 with TRBJ2-5; a weak D match, TRBD1 (6 bases). CDR1 and CDR2 from the germline V gene are SGHTA and FQGNSA. The CDR3 length is 13 residues. Deletions cut 0 bases from V and 6 bases from J, with 8 bases between. CDR3 region: CASSLAGQKTQYF. The CDR3 DNA sequence: TGTGCCAGCAGCTTAGCGGGACAAAAGACCCAGTACTTC. Filled out from reference TRBV7-2 and TRBJ2-5, the complete variable domain reads GAGVSQSPSNKVTEKGKDVELRCDPISGHTALYWYRQSLGQGLEFLIYFQGNSAPDKSGLPSDRFSAERTGGSVSTLTIQRTQQEDSAVYLCASSLAGQKTQYFGPGTRLLVL.

This clonotype was detected ten times or more. This chain joins TRBV14 and TRBJ2-1; D not certain. Germline V CDR1 and CDR2: SGHDN, FVKESK. V lost 2 bases, J lost 6 bases, and 11 bases lay in between. The CDR3 has 14 amino acids. The CDR3 bases are TGTGCCAGCAGCCAATTAATTATCTCCAATGAGCAGTTCTTC. It yields the protein CASSQLIISNEQFF.

This chain uses TRBV7-2 with TRBJ1-1; D ambiguous. CDR1 and CDR2 from the germline V gene are SGHTA and FQGNSA. V lost 7 bases, J lost 0 bases, and 12 bases lay in between. There are 14 residues in the CDR3. This CDR3 reads CASNHRNLNTEAFF. CDR3 coding DNA: TGTGCCAGCAACCACCGCAATCTGAACACTGAAGCTTTCTTT. Complete variable domain (other parts from reference TRBV7-2 and TRBJ1-1): GAGVSQSPSNKVTEKGKDVELRCDPISGHTALYWYRQSLGQGLEFLIYFQGNSAPDKSGLPSDRFSAERTGGSVSTLTIQRTQQEDSAVYLCASNHRNLNTEAFFGQGTRLTVV.

This clonotype was counted a few times. The chain uses TRBV20-1 and TRBJ2-7, with D unclear. Trimming left V 0 bases short and J 2 bases short, with 14 bases between. CDR1 and CDR2 from the germline V gene are DFQATT and SNEGSKA (reference sequence). The CDR3 totals 15 residues. DNA of the CDR3: TGCAGTGCTAGAGACCCCAGAAGACTTACCTACGAGCAGTACTTC. Its translation: CSARDPRRLTYEQYF.

In its sample, this clonotype was seen a few times. The chain links TRBV18 to TRBJ1-2; no reliable D call. V was clipped by 3 bases and J by 6 bases, with 8 bases between them. The CDR3 length is 12 residues. The V gene's germline CDR1 is KGHSH and CDR2 LQKENI. Written as DNA, the CDR3 is TGTGCCAGCTCACCTCGGCAGGATGGCTACACCTTC. Protein product: CASSPRQDGYTF.

This clonotype has a count of ten or more. The chain recombines TRBV6-5 with TRBJ2-4; a possible D gene is TRBD2 (5 bases). This CDR3 spans 15 amino acids. CDR1 and CDR2 (germline): MNHEY, SVGAGI. With 0 bases removed from V and 8 bases from J, the gap between germline ends came to 14 bases. CDR3 amino acids: CASSYSRTLGDIQYF. In DNA form, the CDR3 reads TGTGCCAGCAGTTACTCGAGGACTCTCGGTGACATTCAGTACTTC.

Worth noting for this clonotype: A much larger clonotype is one base distant, so this may be a read error. The chain couples TRBV5-1 to TRBJ2-5; no definite D call. The germline gives CDR1 SGHRS, CDR2 YFSETQ. The length of the CDR3 is 13 residues. V was trimmed by 2 bases and J by 5 bases, leaving 10 bases between them. DNA for the CDR3: TGCGCCAGCAGCTTCGGTGCTACGGAGACCCAGTACTTC. Translating it yields CASSFGATETQYF.

This clonotype appeared many times. This chain connects TRBV3-1 to TRBJ2-3, with D hard to call. This CDR3 contains 15 residues. Germline-derived CDR1 and CDR2 are LGHDT and YNNKEL (reference sequence). Deletions cut 0 bases from V and 1 base from J, with 8 bases between. CDR3 bases: TGTGCCAGCAGCCAAGATCCGACTCGCACAGATACGCAGTATTTT. This gives the protein CASSQDPTRTDTQYF.

This clonotype was detected ten times or more. This chain links TRBV6-5 with TRBJ1-4, with a weak D call TRBD1 (5 bases). CDR3 size: 15 residues. From germline, CDR1 is MNHEY and CDR2 SVGAGI. With 2 bases removed from V and 6 bases from J, the gap between germline ends came to 13 bases. The CDR3 DNA reads as TGTGCCAGCAGTTACGGGACCGCTACCCATGAAAAACTGTTTTTT. Translated, it gives CASSYGTATHEKLFF.

This clonotype was detected many times. The CDR3 DNA is TGTGCCAGCAGCTCCGCCGGGAGTGAAGCTTTCTTT. Translation: CASSSAGSEAFF. The chain has TRBV7-8 and TRBJ1-1; unclear D gene. The CDR3 spans 12 residues. With 4 bases removed from V and 7 bases from J, the gap between germline ends came to 10 bases. Germline loops: CDR1 SGHVS, CDR2 FQNEAQ.

This clonotype was found once. A much bigger clone sits one base away, suggesting this may be a read error. The DNA of the CDR3 is TGCGCCAGCAGCTTCTCAACTAGCGGGAGGGCCAAGGCAGATACGAAGTATTTT. Translated: CASSFSTSGRAKADTKYF. J is TRBJ2-3 and V is TRBV5-1, with TRBD2 matching over 13 bases. The CDR3 has 18 amino acids. The germline V gene encodes CDR1 SGHRS and CDR2 YFSETQ.

The chain recombines TRBV19 with TRBJ1-1; tentatively, D is TRBD1 (6 bases). Trimming took 4 bases from V and 2 from J, leaving 11 bases between them. The germline CDR1 and CDR2 sequences are LNHDA and SQIVND (reference sequence). The CDR3 extends over 14 amino acids. The CDR3 loop reads CASSTGQRNTEAFF. The CDR3 nucleotides read TGTGCCAGTAGTACCGGACAGCGAAACACTGAAGCTTTCTTT.

This chain uses TRBV18 with TRBJ2-2, with D hard to call. Trimming cost V 0 bases and J 0 bases, with 2 bases left between them. Germline V lookup: CDR1 KGHSH, CDR2 LQKENI. The CDR3 covers 14 residues. As DNA, the CDR3 is TGTGCCAGCTCACCACCCCCGAACACCGGGGAGCTGTTTTTT. This encodes CASSPPPNTGELFF.

This clonotype showed up many times. The chain uses TRBV5-1 and TRBJ2-3; D gene unclear. Per the germline V gene, CDR1 is SGHRS and CDR2 is YFSETQ. The CDR3 loop spans 15 amino acids. With 0 bases removed from V and 6 bases from J, the gap between germline ends came to 14 bases. The CDR3 reads CASSLARNPEDTQYF. CDR3 DNA: TGCGCCAGCAGCTTGGCGCGCAACCCAGAGGATACGCAGTATTTT.

This clonotype was seen ten or more times. J is TRBJ2-5 and V is TRBV7-2, with TRBD2 matching over 8 bases. J lost 5 bases, V lost 5 bases, and 22 bases had no gene match. Germline values: CDR1 SGHTA, CDR2 FQGNSA. This CDR3 comprises 19 residues. The CDR3, as DNA: TGTGCCAGCAGCCGCTCCTGGATTTCCTGGGCCCCGGGGGGGGAGACCCAGTACTTC. This encodes CASSRSWISWAPGGETQYF.

The table lists this clonotype with many counts. The V and J genes are TRBV29-1 and TRBJ2-7, with 11 bases aligning to TRBD1. Trimming cost V 0 bases and J 4 bases; bases outside gene matches: 8. Per germline, CDR1 SQVTM and CDR2 ANQGSEA. This CDR3 has 16 amino acids. The CDR3 sequence: CSVEDTRTGGLYEQYF. The CDR3 DNA sequence: TGCAGCGTTGAAGATACCAGGACAGGGGGCTTATACGAGCAGTACTTC.

This clonotype came up many times. This sequence joins TRBV20-1 and TRBJ2-7, with no clear D. Trimming pared 1 base from V and 1 base from J, leaving 8 bases between. Looked up from germline, CDR1 is DFQATT and CDR2 is SNEGSKA (reference sequence). The CDR3 has 13 residues. CDR3 amino acids: CSARVMQSYEQYF. In DNA form, the CDR3 reads TGCAGTGCTAGAGTGATGCAGTCCTACGAGCAGTACTTC.

This clonotype was detected many times. The chain links TRBV5-6 to TRBJ1-1; D might be TRBD1 (6 bases). This CDR3 has 16 residues. Germline CDR1 SGHDT, CDR2 YYEEEE. Trimming shortened V by 4 bases and J by 1 base, and 17 bases separated the two germline ends. CDR3 protein: CASSVNQGRRNTEAFF. For the CDR3, the DNA is TGTGCCAGCAGCGTAAATCAGGGGCGGAGGAACACTGAAGCTTTCTTT. The full variable domain, rest sourced from reference TRBV5-6 and TRBJ1-1, is DAGVTQSPTHLIKTRGQQVTLRCSPKSGHDTVSWYQQALGQGPQFIFQYYEEEERQRGNFPDRFSGHQFPNYSSELNVNALLLGDSALYLCASSVNQGRRNTEAFFGQGTRLTVV.

This clonotype was recorded at least ten times. This chain joins TRBV11-2 and TRBJ2-7; TRBD1 matches at 9 bases. V dropped 1 base and J dropped 7; count of bases not matched to a gene: 5. The CDR3 sequence is 14 residues long. Per the germline V gene, CDR1 is SGHAT and CDR2 is FQNNGV. For the CDR3, the DNA is TGTGCCAGCAGCTTAGGGACAGGGGCCTCGGAGCAGTACTTC. Its translation is CASSLGTGASEQYF.

There are many counts of this clonotype. This sequence joins TRBV5-1 and TRBJ2-1, with D possibly being TRBD1 (5 bases). V dropped 6 bases and J dropped 0 bases, with 13 bases sitting between them. The CDR3 consists of 15 residues. Germline CDR1 reads SGHRS; CDR2 reads YFSETQ. The CDR3 protein is CASKDIPSSYNEQFF. Here the CDR3 DNA reads TGCGCCAGCAAGGACATTCCGAGCTCCTACAATGAGCAGTTCTTC.

This clonotype was found many times. It is unclear where the CDR3 begins or ends on the DNA, so no DNA is shown, and the CDR3 is as TCRdb lists it. The chain carries TRBV11-2 and TRBJ2-1; the DNA was not compared with TRBD1, the D call given in the table. The CDR3 has 13 residues if both end residues are counted. Germline CDR1 is SGHAT and CDR2 is FQNNGV. The CDR3 reads CASSFGPGNEQFF.